A selection of T cell receptor beta chains follows, all from one sample in a study of T cell changes during pregnancy in multiple sclerosis. Libraries were prepared by immunoSEQ multiplex PCR; TCRdb keeps only in-frame clonotypes and omits some of them. The sample contains about 46,000 clones, 85% to 95% of which appear only once. The sample consisted of CD8+ T cells from peripheral blood mononuclear cells, taken in the second trimester of pregnancy. Receptors were obtained from a female donor with multiple sclerosis, enrolled in a pregnancy study. The conserved cysteine and the conserved F or W are not part of the CDR3 here.

j_gene	v_gene	CDR3aa
TRBJ2-7	TRBV6-1	ATSRIEQY
TRBJ1-1	TRBV10-3	AISQGRKTEAF
TRBJ2-7	TRBV20-1	SARDGREQY
TRBJ2-2	TRBV7-9	ASSTDLDRGRTGELF
TRBJ2-1	TRBV9	ASSPGGRNNEQF
TRBJ2-5	TRBV7-6	ASSPSGGGGETQY
TRBJ2-1	TRBV11-2	ASSLPGLGNEQF
TRBJ2-3	TRBV13	ASSLGRDITDTQY
TRBJ1-1	TRBV7-6	ASNSGGGTEAF
TRBJ2-7	TRBV5-5	ASTFSGEEQY
TRBJ1-2	TRBV19	ATIPGTDKDLDYGYT
TRBJ1-5	TRBV19	ASSIWAGGNQPQH
TRBJ2-1	TRBV6-6	ASRLDRANEQF
TRBJ1-1	TRBV29-1	SVVLRLNTEAF
TRBJ2-1	TRBV9	ASSVEGDRVYNEQF
TRBJ2-1	TRBV9	ASSVAPGGGAYNEQF
TRBJ2-7	TRBV7-9	ASSLAGAAYEQY
TRBJ1-2	TRBV4-3	ASSQADRGIQT
TRBJ2-1	TRBV4-1	ASSHPRGGGNEQF
TRBJ2-2	TRBV5-5	ASSRTAGELF
TRBJ2-7	TRBV7-8	ASSLTVYEQY
TRBJ2-7	TRBV4-1	ASSQDRGRYEQY
TRBJ1-4	TRBV18	ASSPDGAREKLF
TRBJ2-7	TRBV27	ASSLGTGKYEQY
TRBJ1-4	TRBV5-1	ASSLVGPHNEKLF
TRBJ2-7	TRBV4-1	ASSHPGKGQAEQY
TRBJ1-1	TRBV6-5	ASSLGGASEAF
TRBJ1-5	TRBV6-1	ASRGGNQPQH
TRBJ2-5	TRBV18	ASSPGQGGQETQY
TRBJ2-1	TRBV5-1	ASSLASSSYNEQF
TRBJ2-3	TRBV29-1	SVEREGASTDTQY
TRBJ2-3	TRBV27	ASRGRTDTQY
TRBJ1-2	TRBV10-3	AISETGFYGYT
TRBJ1-6	TRBV2	ASDPGQGASPLH
TRBJ2-3	TRBV2	ATEADENTQY
TRBJ1-2	TRBV6-1	ASSERTAYGYT
TRBJ2-3	TRBV4-3	ASSQDGTSRADTQY
TRBJ1-4	TRBV2	ASGPGTGYEKLF
TRBJ2-1	TRBV7-3	ASSLTPSGGANNEQF
TRBJ1-3	TRBV10-3	AIRRADNTIY
TRBJ2-3	TRBV6-4	ASSDKGSTDTQY
TRBJ2-3	TRBV14	ASSQALTDTQY
TRBJ2-7	TRBV30	AWEGGPHYEQY
TRBJ1-2	TRBV25-1	ASSEVGLGVGGYT
TRBJ2-3	TRBV7-6	ASSLEGGRTDTQY
.	TRBV13	ASSHRQESTYEQY
TRBJ2-3	TRBV15	ATSSHIAGTSTDTQY
TRBJ1-4	TRBV13	ASSKTTGRDEKLF
TRBJ2-2	TRBV6-4	ASSDGLAGESGELF
TRBJ2-5	TRBV5-1	ASSPGLAGGLGEETQY
TRBJ1-4	TRBV7-3	ASSLTGAVGEKLF
TRBJ1-2	TRBV5-6	ASSSGQGWGYT
TRBJ2-7	TRBV27	ASSLSGGLPYEQY
TRBJ1-2	TRBV5-8	ASSLSGGLVYGYT
TRBJ2-7	TRBV7-6	ASSLERTSGVHEQY
TRBJ1-5	TRBV5-6	ASSAYNEGSNQPQH
TRBJ2-3	TRBV6-1	ASTPGLVSDTQY